One sample yielded the 5 T cell receptor beta chains listed below, sequenced in a study of graft-versus-host responses after intestinal transplantation. Sequencing used immunoSEQ multiplex PCR; TCRdb keeps in-frame clones, though not all of them. The repertoire holds about 93,000 clones, with approximately 92% as singletons. No antigen has been assigned to these receptors. The sample was unstimulated CD8+ T cells sorted from spleen or lymph node cells, taken before intestinal transplant. The receptors were gathered from a human donor who received an intestinal transplant.

The chain joins TRBV6-1 to TRBJ2-1, with a weak D call TRBD2 (7 bases). The CDR3 loop spans 15 amino acids. Germline values: CDR1 MNHNS, CDR2 SASEGT. The V end was cut by 2 bases, the J end by 7 bases, with 15 bases between. The CDR3 reads CASSERGAGWNEQFF. The CDR3 DNA reads TGTGCCAGCAGTGAACGGGGGGCGGGATGGAATGAGCAGTTCTTC.

V usage is TRBV30 and J usage is TRBJ1-1; TRBD1 might be the D (6 bases). Germline values: CDR1 GTSNPN, CDR2 SVGIG (reference sequence). The CDR3 runs to 13 residues. Trimming pared 3 bases from V and 0 bases from J, leaving 8 bases between. CDR3 nucleotides: TGTGCCTGGAGCAGGGGATTGAACACTGAAGCTTTCTTT. Its protein product is CAWSRGLNTEAFF.

The rearrangement joins TRBV7-8 to TRBJ1-3; no clear D gene. Deletions cut 3 bases from V and 8 bases from J, with 8 bases between. The CDR3 spans 12 residues. In germline, CDR1 is SGHVS, CDR2 FQNEAQ. CDR3 sequence (DNA): TGTGCCAGCAGCTTTTTGGCGGACACCATATATTTT. Translation gives CASSFLADTIYF.

The chain couples TRBV6-1 to TRBJ2-3; D not certain. The CDR3 runs 15 residues. V was cut by 3 bases and J by 2 bases, with 12 bases left in between. Germline V gene sequence: CDR1 MNHNS, CDR2 SASEGT. CDR3 region: CASSESSGYTDTQYF. In DNA, the CDR3 is TGTGCCAGCAGTGAGTCGTCCGGGTACACAGATACGCAGTATTTT.

The CDR3 loop reads CASRRGASANNEQFF. The CDR3 DNA is TGCGCCAGCCGCAGGGGGGCTAGCGCAAACAATGAGCAGTTCTTC. The chain is built from TRBV4-1 and TRBJ2-1; a possible D gene is TRBD1 (7 bases). The CDR3 spans 15 residues. Germline lookup yields CDR1 MGHRA and CDR2 YSYEKL. V dropped 8 bases and J dropped 5 bases, with 19 bases sitting between them.